This TCR beta chain appears in the sequencing data of a study of T cell responses to AZD1222 COVID-19 vaccine. Study-level points and caveats: Repertoires were sampled only after the peak T cell response. Per reports, nearly half of all spike-specific TCRs target regions that are unmutated in variants.

Second doses were pooled across both intervals (about 4 or about 12 weeks). As for this clone: Its antigen remains unidentified.

Libraries were prepared by immunoSEQ multiplex PCR; TCRdb keeps only in-frame clonotypes and omits some of them. The sample records approximately 270,000 clones, almost 95% being singletons. CDR1 is SGHTA, CDR2 FQGTGA, per germline. The V and J ends lost 5 bases and 4 bases respectively, with 11 bases between them. The CDR3 is made up of 14 amino acids. The chain couples TRBV7-3 to TRBJ2-2, with D unclear. The sequence was collected from an adult who received the AZD1222 COVID-19 vaccine. The sample consisted of peripheral blood, taken 28 days after the second AZD1222 dose. The CDR3 spells CASSPQWGTGELFF. In DNA, the CDR3 is TGTGCCAGCAGCCCCCAGTGGGGCACCGGGGAGCTGTTTTTT.